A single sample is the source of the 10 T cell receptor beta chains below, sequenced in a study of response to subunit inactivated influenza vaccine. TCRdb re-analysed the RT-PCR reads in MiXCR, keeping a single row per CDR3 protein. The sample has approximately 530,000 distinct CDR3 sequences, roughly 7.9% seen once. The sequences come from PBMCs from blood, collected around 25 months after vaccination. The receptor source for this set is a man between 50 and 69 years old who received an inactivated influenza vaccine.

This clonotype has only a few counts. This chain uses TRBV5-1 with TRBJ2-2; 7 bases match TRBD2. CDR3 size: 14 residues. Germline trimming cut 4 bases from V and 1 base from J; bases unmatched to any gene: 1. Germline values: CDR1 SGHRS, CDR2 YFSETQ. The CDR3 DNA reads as TGCGCCAGCAGCCGGGGGGAGAACACCGGGGAGCTGTTTTTT. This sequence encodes CASSRGENTGELFF.

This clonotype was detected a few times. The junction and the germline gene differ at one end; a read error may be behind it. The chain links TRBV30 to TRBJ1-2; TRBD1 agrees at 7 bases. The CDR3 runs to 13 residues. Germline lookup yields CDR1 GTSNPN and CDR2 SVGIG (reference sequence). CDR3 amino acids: CAIEGDRNSGYTF. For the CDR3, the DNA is TGTGCAATCGAGGGGGACAGAAACTCTGGCTACACCTTC.

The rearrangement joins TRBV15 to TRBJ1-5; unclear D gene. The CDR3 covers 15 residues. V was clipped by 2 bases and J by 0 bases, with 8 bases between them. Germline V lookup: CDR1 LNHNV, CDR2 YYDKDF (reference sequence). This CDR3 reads CATSRTRYSNQPQHF. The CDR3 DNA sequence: TGTGCCACCAGCAGAACACGGTATAGCAATCAGCCCCAGCATTTT.

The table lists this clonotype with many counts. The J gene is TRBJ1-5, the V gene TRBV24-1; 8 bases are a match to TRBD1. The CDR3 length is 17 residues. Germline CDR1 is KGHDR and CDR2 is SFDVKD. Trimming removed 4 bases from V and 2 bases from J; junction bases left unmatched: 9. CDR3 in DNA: TGTGCCACCAGTGACCCAAGGACAGGGATCGGCAATCAGCCCCAGCATTTT. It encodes CATSDPRTGIGNQPQHF.

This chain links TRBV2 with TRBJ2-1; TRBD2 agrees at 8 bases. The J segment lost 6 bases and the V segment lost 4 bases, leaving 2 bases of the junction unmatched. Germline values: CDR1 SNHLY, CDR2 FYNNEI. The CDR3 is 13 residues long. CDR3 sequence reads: CASSVGRANEQFF. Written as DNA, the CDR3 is TGTGCCAGCAGTGTCGGGAGGGCCAATGAGCAGTTCTTC.

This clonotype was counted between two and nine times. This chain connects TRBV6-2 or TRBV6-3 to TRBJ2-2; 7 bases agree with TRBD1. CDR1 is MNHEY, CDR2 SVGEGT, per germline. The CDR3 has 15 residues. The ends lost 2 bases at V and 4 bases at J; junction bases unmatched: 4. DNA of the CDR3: TGTGCCAGCAGTTACACCGGACAGGCCACCGGGGAGCTGTTTTTT. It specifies CASSYTGQATGELFF.

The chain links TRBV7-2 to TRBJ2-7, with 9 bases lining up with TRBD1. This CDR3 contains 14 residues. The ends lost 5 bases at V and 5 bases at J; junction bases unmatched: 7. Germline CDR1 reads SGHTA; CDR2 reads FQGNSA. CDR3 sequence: CASSDRDRVDEQYF. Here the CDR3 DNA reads TGTGCCAGCAGCGACCGGGACAGGGTCGACGAGCAGTACTTC. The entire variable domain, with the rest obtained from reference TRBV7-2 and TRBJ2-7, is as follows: GAGVSQSPSNKVTEKGKDVELRCDPISGHTALYWYRQSLGQGLEFLIYFQGNSAPDKSGLPSDRFSAERTGGSVSTLTIQRTQQEDSAVYLCASSDRDRVDEQYFGPGTRLTVT.

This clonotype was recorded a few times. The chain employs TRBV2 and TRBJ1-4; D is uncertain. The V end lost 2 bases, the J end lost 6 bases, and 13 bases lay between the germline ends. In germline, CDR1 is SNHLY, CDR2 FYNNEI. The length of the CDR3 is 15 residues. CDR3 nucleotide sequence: TGTGCCAGCAGTGAAAATCTTCAAGGAGATGAAAAACTGTTTTTT. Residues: CASSENLQGDEKLFF.

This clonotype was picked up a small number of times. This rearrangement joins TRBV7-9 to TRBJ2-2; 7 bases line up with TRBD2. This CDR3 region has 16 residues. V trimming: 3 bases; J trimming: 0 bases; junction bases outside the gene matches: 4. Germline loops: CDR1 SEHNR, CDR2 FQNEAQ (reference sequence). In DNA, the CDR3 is TGTGCCAGCAGCTTGAAGGGAGGGGCGAACACCGGGGAGCTGTTTTTT. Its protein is CASSLKGGANTGELFF.

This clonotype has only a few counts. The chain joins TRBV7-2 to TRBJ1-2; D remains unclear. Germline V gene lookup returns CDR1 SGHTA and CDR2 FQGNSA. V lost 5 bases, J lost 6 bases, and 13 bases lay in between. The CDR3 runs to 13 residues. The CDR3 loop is CASSPPTPNGYTF. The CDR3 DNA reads TGTGCCAGCAGCCCACCCACGCCTAATGGCTACACCTTC. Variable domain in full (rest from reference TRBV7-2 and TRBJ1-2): GAGVSQSPSNKVTEKGKDVELRCDPISGHTALYWYRQSLGQGLEFLIYFQGNSAPDKSGLPSDRFSAERTGGSVSTLTIQRTQQEDSAVYLCASSPPTPNGYTFGSGTRLTVV.